The clone carrying this TCR beta chain was found a few times. The CDR3 extends over 15 amino acids. CDR1 is SGHNT, CDR2 YENEEA, per germline. Trimming took 5 bases from V and 5 from J; bases not matched to a gene: 4. The entry originates in a study of T-cell memory formation after mild COVID-19. After 5'RACE with constant-segment primers, TCR alpha and TCR beta cDNA libraries carrying sample barcodes and UMIs were obtained. In TCRdb, the 5' RACE reads were re-called with MiXCR into one record per CDR3 protein. Of approximately 400,000 distinct CDR3 sequences in the sample, about 20% were seen once. The clonotype was recovered from a man aged 18 to 30 who had mild COVID-19 (a few samples of this study predate the infection). Cell type and time point are not known. The rearrangement uses TRBV11-3 and TRBJ2-1, with 12 bases that match TRBD2. The sample taken for sequencing was PBMCs or a T cell subset sorted from them (not recorded which). The CDR3 loop is CASSARTSGDNEQFF. The DNA of the CDR3 is TGTGCCAGCAGCGCCCGGACTAGCGGGGACAATGAGCAGTTCTTC.